The clone carrying this T cell receptor beta chain was seen just once. An immunoSEQ assay, version v3.0, was performed at survey level. TCRdb's table, derived via immunoSEQ multiplex PCR, lists solely in-frame clones and lacks some. Altogether 30,000 to 40,000 clones are present, 75% to 85% being singletons, with the ten largest covering about an eighth. The data belong to a study of long-term antiretroviral therapy in people with HIV. CDR1 and CDR2 (germline): MNHEY, SMNVEV (reference sequence). CDR3 size: 16 residues. With 4 bases clipped from V and 2 bases from J, the junction kept 7 bases outside the gene matches.

This TCR came from a man aged 18 to 29 with HIV. The chain carries TRBV27 and TRBJ2-7, with 11 bases matching TRBD2. Sequencing was performed on unsorted PBMCs, taken 0.3 years after starting antiretroviral therapy. As DNA, the CDR3 is TGTGCCAGCAGTTCCAACAGACTAGCGGGGACCTACGAGCAGTACTTC. Translating gives CASSSNRLAGTYEQYF.